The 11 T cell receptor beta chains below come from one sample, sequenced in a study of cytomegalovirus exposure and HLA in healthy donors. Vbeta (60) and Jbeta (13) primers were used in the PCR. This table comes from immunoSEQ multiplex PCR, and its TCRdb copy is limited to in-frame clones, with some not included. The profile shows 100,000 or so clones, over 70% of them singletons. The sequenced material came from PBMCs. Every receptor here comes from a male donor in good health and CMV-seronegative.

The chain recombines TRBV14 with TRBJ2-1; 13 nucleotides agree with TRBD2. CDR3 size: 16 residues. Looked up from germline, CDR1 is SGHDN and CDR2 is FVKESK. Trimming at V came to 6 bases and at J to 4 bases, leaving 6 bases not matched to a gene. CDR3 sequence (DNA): TGTGCCAGCAGACCCGGGACTAGCGGGAATTACAATGAGCAGTTCTTC. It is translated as CASRPGTSGNYNEQFF.

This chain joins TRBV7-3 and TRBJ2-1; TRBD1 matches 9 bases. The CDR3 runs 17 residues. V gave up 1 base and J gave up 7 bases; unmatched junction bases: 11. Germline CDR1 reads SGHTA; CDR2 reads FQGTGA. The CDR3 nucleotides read TGTGCCAGCAGCTTAAAGGGCGGGACAGGGTCGCGTAATGAGCAGTTCTTC. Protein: CASSLKGGTGSRNEQFF.

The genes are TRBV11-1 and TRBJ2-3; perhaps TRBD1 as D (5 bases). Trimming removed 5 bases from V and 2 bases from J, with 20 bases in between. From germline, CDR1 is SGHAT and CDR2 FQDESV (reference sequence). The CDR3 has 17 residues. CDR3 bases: TGTGCCAGCAGCCCAGGGCTTGGGCAGGAACTCACAGATACGCAGTATTTT. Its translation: CASSPGLGQELTDTQYF. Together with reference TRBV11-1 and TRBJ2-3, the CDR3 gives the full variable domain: EAEVAQSPRYKITEKSQAVAFWCDPISGHATLYWYRQILGQGPELLVQFQDESVVDDSQLPKDRFSAERLKGVDSTLKIQPAELGDSAMYLCASSPGLGQELTDTQYFGPGTRLTVL.

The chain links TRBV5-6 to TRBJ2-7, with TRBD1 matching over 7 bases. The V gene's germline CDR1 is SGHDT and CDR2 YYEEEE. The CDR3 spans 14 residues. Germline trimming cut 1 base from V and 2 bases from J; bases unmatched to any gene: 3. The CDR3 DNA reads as TGTGCCAGCAGCTTGTTACAGGGGACCTACGAGCAGTACTTC. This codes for CASSLLQGTYEQYF. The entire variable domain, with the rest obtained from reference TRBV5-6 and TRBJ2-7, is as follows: DAGVTQSPTHLIKTRGQQVTLRCSPKSGHDTVSWYQQALGQGPQFIFQYYEEEERQRGNFPDRFSGHQFPNYSSELNVNALLLGDSALYLCASSLLQGTYEQYFGPGTRLTVT.

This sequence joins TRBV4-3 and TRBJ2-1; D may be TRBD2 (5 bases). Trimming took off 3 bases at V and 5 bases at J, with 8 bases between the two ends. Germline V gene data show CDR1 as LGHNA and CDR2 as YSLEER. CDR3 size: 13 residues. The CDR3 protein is CASSQSGNNEQFF. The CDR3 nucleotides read TGCGCCAGCAGCCAGAGCGGCAACAATGAGCAGTTCTTC.

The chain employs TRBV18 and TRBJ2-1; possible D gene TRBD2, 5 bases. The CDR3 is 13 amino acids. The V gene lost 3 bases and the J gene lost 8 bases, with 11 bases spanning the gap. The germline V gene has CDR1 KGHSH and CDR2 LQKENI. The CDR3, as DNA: TGTGCCAGCTCACCTCTAGCAGTAGATGAGCAGTTCTTC. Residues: CASSPLAVDEQFF.

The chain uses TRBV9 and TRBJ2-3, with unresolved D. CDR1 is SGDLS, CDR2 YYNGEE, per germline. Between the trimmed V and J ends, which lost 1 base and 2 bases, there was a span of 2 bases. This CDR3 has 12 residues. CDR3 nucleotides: TGTGCCAGCAGCGTACTCACAGATACGCAGTATTTT. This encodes CASSVLTDTQYF.

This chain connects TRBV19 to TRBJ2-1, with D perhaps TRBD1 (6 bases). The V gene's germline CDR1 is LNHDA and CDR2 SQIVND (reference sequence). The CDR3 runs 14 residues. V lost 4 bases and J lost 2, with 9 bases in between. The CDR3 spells CASSSGDTYNEQFF. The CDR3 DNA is TGTGCCAGTAGTAGTGGGGACACCTACAATGAGCAGTTCTTC. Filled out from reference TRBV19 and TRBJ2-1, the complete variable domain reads DGGITQSPKYLFRKEGQNVTLSCEQNLNHDAMYWYRQDPGQGLRLIYYSQIVNDFQKGDIAEGYSVSREKKESFPLTVTSAQKNPTAFYLCASSSGDTYNEQFFGPGTRLTVL.

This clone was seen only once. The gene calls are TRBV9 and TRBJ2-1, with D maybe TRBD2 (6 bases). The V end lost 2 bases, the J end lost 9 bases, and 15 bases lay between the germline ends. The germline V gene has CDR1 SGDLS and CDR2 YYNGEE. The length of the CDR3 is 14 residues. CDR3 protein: CASSVGVGGGEQFF. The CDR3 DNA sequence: TGTGCCAGCAGCGTGGGAGTGGGGGGTGGTGAGCAGTTCTTC.

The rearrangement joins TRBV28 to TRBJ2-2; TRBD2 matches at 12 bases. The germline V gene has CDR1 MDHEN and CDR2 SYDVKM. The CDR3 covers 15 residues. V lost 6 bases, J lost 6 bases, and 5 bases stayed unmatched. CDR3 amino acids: CASRRLAGAPGELFF. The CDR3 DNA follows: TGTGCCAGCAGACGACTAGCGGGAGCCCCCGGGGAGCTGTTTTTT.

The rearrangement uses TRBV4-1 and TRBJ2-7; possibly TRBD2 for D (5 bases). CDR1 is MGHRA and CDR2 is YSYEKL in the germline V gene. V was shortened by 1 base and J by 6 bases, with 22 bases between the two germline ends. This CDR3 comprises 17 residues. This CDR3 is CASSQGDRRNPRGEQYF. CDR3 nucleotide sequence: TGCGCCAGCAGCCAAGGAGATAGGCGGAACCCCCGGGGCGAGCAGTACTTC.